This T cell receptor beta chain originates from a study of identical twins (dated by TCRdb to about 2016). Looking at the study overall: To test whether fetal clonotypes persist, this study deep-sequenced TCR alpha and beta repertoires from monozygotic twins, from unrelated adults of various ages, and from cord blood. To rule out contamination, the twin experiments were replicated at different times with different library preparation protocols.

This clonotype came up a few times. This clone's antigen is unknown. No per-base quality is available; no much larger clone lies one base away. Paper-wide results and their limitations: Because the same donors could not be followed over many years, the conclusions relied on cross-sectional statistical analysis. Abundant cord blood beta clonotypes carried fewer insertions; young adult naive repertoires showed a weaker similar trend, while memory repertoires showed none. In monozygotic twins, recombination models systematically underestimated out-of-frame TCR alpha sharing, but the models matched the sharing seen between unrelated individuals. In beta out-of-frame sequences, excess twin sharing was weaker, because having fewer shared sequences lowered the signal-to-noise ratio. Out-of-frame TCR alpha sequences shared between twins showed an excess of low generation-probability sequences compared with coincidental sharing between unrelated individuals. Zero-insertion analyses could be partly confounded by invariant T cells such as MAIT and iNKT, though diverse VJ usage argued against such confounding for most clonotypes.

The germline V gene provides CDR1 SGHAT and CDR2 FQNNGV. The CDR3 sequence holds 18 residues, the cysteine and phenylalanine included. Just the 54-base CDR3 DNA is kept, in frame starting at base 1. V has 3 bases trimmed and J has 4 bases trimmed; junction bases matching no gene number 13. All donors were healthy Caucasians. The twin cohort comprised three pairs of female monozygotic twins, all aged roughly 18 to 29 years. RNA for TCR libraries was isolated from peripheral blood mononuclear cells. Library method: 5' RACE. The sequencer listed for this sample is Illumina HiSeq 2000. A universal primer binding site was introduced by template switching, and a unique molecular identifier was present in the final cDNA, enabling accurate counting of TCR cDNA molecules. First-strand cDNA for TCR alpha and beta chains was synthesized from specific primers in the conserved constant-segment region. To control for contamination, every cDNA library carried two barcodes: a SMART-Mk sample barcode plus Illumina barcodes. TruSeq adapter sequences and Illumina sample barcodes were added in two successive PCR steps. The TCR alpha and beta cDNA libraries were sequenced on the Illumina HiSeq platform using custom primers. The authors processed their data as follows. Unique molecular identifiers were extracted from raw reads with MiGEC, and CDR3 positions were determined with MiXCR. For each individual, recombination models were inferred using an EM algorithm with the repgenHMM and IGoR tools. Shared clonotype analysis was performed with the tcR package in R, normalizing sharing by the product of cloneset sizes. Out-of-frame nonproductive sequences were analyzed to study raw recombination free of thymic and clonal selection effects. TCRdb ran its own pipeline on the public reads, namely fastp trimming at Q25 and MiXCR clone calling, and kept in-frame beta chains. Entries that share a CDR3 protein sequence are merged under the most common genes and DNA. TCRdb assigned the V and J calls; the authors' analysis was not used. This sample comprises about 730,000 distinct CDR3 sequences, 21% of them detected only once. The top ten clones comprise 4% to 5.5% of the sample.

The same data also went into a second study, on T cells expressing NK-cell markers. That second report states: Eight or nine donors provided sorted CD3+CD56+NKG2C+, CD3+CD56+NKG2C- and CD3+CD56-NKG2C+ T-cell subsets, whose TCR beta-chain repertoires were profiled. Among the eight sequenced donors, only one was HCMV-seronegative, while the other seven were HCMV-seropositive. To restrict sorting to alphabetaTCR-expressing T cells, an anti-gammadeltaTCR antibody was added in several experiments. In over 5 donors, the dominant CD3+CD56+NKG2C+ clonotypes were among the top 10 CD8+ clonotypes and accounted for about 1.0-7.0% of CD8+ T cells. Those dominant clonotypes were again the most abundant among CD3+CD56-NKG2C+ cells in a handful of donors, at about 28.3-60.1%. It remained unclear whether the expanded NKG2C-expressing T cell clones were specific for HCMV antigens. The eight sequenced donors were randomly selected healthy volunteers, three men and five women. A commercial ELISA kit detecting HCMV-specific IgG in serum was used to determine HCMV serostatus. For a handful of donors, bulk peripheral blood T-cell repertoires were also sequenced from unsorted PBMC. MIGEC was used to demultiplex reads and group reads by UMI, and MiTCR was used to assemble and quantify clonotypes. Only TCR cDNA sequences supported by at least two reads were kept to exclude erroneous sequences. The tcR package was used for downstream repertoire analysis, with clonotypes matched between fractions based on CDR3 nucleotide sequence plus V segment. VDJmatch was used to annotate antigen specificity against VDJdb, with one amino acid substitution in CDR3 permitted.

The source of this sequence is a woman between 18 and 29 years old in good health. Input material: PBMCs. The rearranged chain carries TRBV11-2 and TRBJ2-2, with TRBD2 matching 8 junction bases. The sequenced DNA is TGTGCCAGCAGCTTTCCCCGAGCGACTAGCGTATTCACCGGGGAGCTGTTTTTT. Translated, it reads CASSFPRATSVFTGELFF.